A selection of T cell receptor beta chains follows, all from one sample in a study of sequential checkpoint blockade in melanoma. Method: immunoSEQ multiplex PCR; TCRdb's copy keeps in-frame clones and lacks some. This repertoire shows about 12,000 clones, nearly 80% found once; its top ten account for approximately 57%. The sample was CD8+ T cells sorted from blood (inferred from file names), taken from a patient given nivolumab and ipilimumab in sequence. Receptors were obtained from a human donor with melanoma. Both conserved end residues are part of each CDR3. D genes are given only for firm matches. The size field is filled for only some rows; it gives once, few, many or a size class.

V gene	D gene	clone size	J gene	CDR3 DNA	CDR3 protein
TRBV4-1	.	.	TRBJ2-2	TGCGCCAGCAGCCAAGGTCGGTACCAGGGGAACTGGAACACCGGGGAGCTGTTTTTT	CASSQGRYQGNWNTGELFF
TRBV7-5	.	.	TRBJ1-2	TGTGCCAGCAGCTTGGCAGGGGGCTATCCTAACTATGGCTACACCTTC	CASSLAGGYPNYGYTF
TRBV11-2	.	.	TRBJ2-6	TGTGCCAGCAGGTGGGCTGGAAGCTCTGGGGCCAACGTCCTGACTTTC	CASRWAGSSGANVLTF
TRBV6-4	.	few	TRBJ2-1	TGTGCCAGCAGTGTTGGAGGGATAGATGAGCAGTTCTTC	CASSVGGIDEQFF
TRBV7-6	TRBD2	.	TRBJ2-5	TGTGCCAGCAGCTTATTGGGACTAGGGGAAGAGACCCAGTACTTC	CASSLLGLGEETQYF
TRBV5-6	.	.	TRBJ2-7	TGTGCCAGCAGGCCCAGGAACTCCTACGAGCAGTACTTC	CASRPRNSYEQYF
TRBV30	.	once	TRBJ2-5	TGTGCCTGGGACGACTTCGGCGAGACCCAGTACTTC	CAWDDFGETQYF
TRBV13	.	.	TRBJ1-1	TGTGCCAGCAGTTTTGGGGCAGGGAACACTGAAGCTTTCTTT	CASSFGAGNTEAFF
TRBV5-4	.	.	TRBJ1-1	TGTGCCAGCAGCCCAGGTTCACCTGAAGCTTTCTTT	CASSPGSPEAFF
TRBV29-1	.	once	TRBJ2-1	TGCAGCGTTGATAGCAATGAGCAGTTCTTC	CSVDSNEQFF
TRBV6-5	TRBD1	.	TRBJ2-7	TGTGCCAGCAGTTGGGGACAGGGCCCCAACGAGCAGTACTTC	CASSWGQGPNEQYF
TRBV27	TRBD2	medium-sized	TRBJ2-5	TGTGCCAGCAGTTCCCTAGCGGGGGGGCCTCTCGAGACCCAGTACTTC	CASSSLAGGPLETQYF
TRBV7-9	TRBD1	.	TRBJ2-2	TGTGCCAGCAGCTTCAGGACAGGGTTAACCGGGGAGCTGTTTTTT	CASSFRTGLTGELFF
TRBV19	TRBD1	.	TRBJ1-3	TGTGCCAGTAGGACGGGACAGCTTTCTGGAAACACCATATATTTT	CASRTGQLSGNTIYF
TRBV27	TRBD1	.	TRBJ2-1	TGTGCCAGCAGTCTCCGGGACAGCTCCTACAATGAGCAGTTCTTC	CASSLRDSSYNEQFF
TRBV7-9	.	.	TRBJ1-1	TGTGCCAGCAGCTTAGTCCCAAACAGGGCCGATGGTGAAGCTTTCTTT	CASSLVPNRADGEAFF
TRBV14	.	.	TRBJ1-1	TGTGCCAGCAGCCAAGTAACGGGAGAGAACACTGAAGCTTTCTTT	CASSQVTGENTEAFF
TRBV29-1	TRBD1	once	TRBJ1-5	TGCAGCTCACCGGGACAGCCTAATCAGCCCCAGCATTTT	CSSPGQPNQPQHF
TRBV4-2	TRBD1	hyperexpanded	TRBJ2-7	TGTGCCAGCAGCCAAGATTCGTGGGCAGGGGGCTACGAGCAGTACTTC	CASSQDSWAGGYEQYF
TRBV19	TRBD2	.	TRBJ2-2	TGTGCCAGTAGTATAGGGACTAGAGGTACCGGGGAGCTGTTTTTT	CASSIGTRGTGELFF
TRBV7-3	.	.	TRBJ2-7	TGTGCCAGCAGCTGGTCAGGGGATCAAGGCGAGCAGTACTTC	CASSWSGDQGEQYF
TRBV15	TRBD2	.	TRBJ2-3	TGTGCCACCAGCAGAGCACTTAGCGGGAGAGGTGGAGGAGATACGCAGTATTTT	CATSRALSGRGGGDTQYF
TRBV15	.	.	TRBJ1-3	TGTGCCACCAGCAGCTGGGGCCTTGAGCCTGGAAACACCATATATTTT	CATSSWGLEPGNTIYF
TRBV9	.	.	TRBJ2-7	TGTGCCAGCAGCGTAGACGGAGGGTACGAGCAGTACTTC	CASSVDGGYEQYF
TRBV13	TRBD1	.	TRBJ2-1	TGTGCCAGCAGCGCGGGCCGGGACAGTCGCGGATTTGGGCAGTTCTTC	CASSAGRDSRGFGQFF
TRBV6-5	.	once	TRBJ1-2	TGTGCCAGCAGTTTACAGAACAGCTATGGCTACACCTTC	CASSLQNSYGYTF
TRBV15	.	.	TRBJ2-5	TGTGCCACCAGCAATAGGGGGCAAGAGACCCAGTACTTC	CATSNRGQETQYF
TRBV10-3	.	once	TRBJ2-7	TGTGCCATCAGTGAGGCAGAGGACGAGCAGTACTTC	CAISEAEDEQYF
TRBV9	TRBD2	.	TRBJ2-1	TGTGCCAGCAGCGTAGGTGGTAGCGGGGTATACAATGAGCAGTTCTTC	CASSVGGSGVYNEQFF
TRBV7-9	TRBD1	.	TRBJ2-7	TGTGCCAGCAGCCCTTATACAGGGGTAACTTGGGAGCAGTACTTC	CASSPYTGVTWEQYF
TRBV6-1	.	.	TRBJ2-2	TGTGCCATATATAGTAACGCCGGGGAGCTGTTTTTT	CAIYSNAGELFF
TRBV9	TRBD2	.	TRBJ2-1	TGTGCCAGCAGCGTAGCGGGGGGAGGCAATGAGCAGTTCTTC	CASSVAGGGNEQFF
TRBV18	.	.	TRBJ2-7	TGTGCCAGCTCACCCTTATACGAGCAGTACTTC	CASSPLYEQYF
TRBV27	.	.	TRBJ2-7	TGTGCCAGCAGTTTAAATCCGAGCTCCTACGAGCAGTACTTC	CASSLNPSSYEQYF
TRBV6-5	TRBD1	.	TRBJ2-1	TGTGCCAGCAGGCCGGACAGGGCCTCCTACAATGAGCAGTTCTTC	CASRPDRASYNEQFF
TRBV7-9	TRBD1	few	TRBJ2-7	TGTGCCAGCAGCGAAGGGCCCCAGGGACAGGGGTGGTACGAGCAGTACTTC	CASSEGPQGQGWYEQYF
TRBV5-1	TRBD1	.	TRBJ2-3	TGCGCCAGCAGCTCGGACAGGGCCCTCTACTCGGGTACGCAGTATTTT	CASSSDRALYSGTQYF
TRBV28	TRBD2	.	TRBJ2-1	TGTGCCAGCAGATTCGGACTAGCGGGGTCCTACAATGAGCAGTTCTTC	CASRFGLAGSYNEQFF
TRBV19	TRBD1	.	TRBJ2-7	TGTGCCAGTAGTAGGGACAGAGAGACCTACGAGCAGTACTTC	CASSRDRETYEQYF
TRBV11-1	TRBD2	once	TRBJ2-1	TGTGCCAGCAGCACGACTAGCGGGATGGATGAGCAGTTCTTC	CASSTTSGMDEQFF
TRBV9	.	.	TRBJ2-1	TGTGCCAGCAGCGCGCCCTTGGGACACTACAATGAGCAGTTCTTC	CASSAPLGHYNEQFF
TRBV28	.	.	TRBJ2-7	TGTGCCAGCAGTTTCCCGCGACTAGTTAGGGAGCAGTACTTC	CASSFPRLVREQYF
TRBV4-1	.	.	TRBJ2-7	TGCGCCAGCAGCCTAGGGACATCACTTCTCTACGAGCAGTACTTC	CASSLGTSLLYEQYF
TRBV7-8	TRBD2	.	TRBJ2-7	TGTGCCAGCAGCTCCGGGGGGTTCTGGTCCTACGAGCAGTACTTC	CASSSGGFWSYEQYF
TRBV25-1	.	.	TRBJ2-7	TGTGCCAGCAGTGACCTAATGGCCTACGAGCAGTACTTC	CASSDLMAYEQYF
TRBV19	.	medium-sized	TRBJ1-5	TGTGCCAGTAGTATCTCGGCTGGAGGAGCCCAGCATTTT	CASSISAGGAQHF
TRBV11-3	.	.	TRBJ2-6	TGTGCCGACTTCATCGGGGCCAACGTCCTGACTTTC	CADFIGANVLTF
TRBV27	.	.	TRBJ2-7	TGTGCCAGCAGTCCGGCCTACGAGCAGTACTTC	CASSPAYEQYF
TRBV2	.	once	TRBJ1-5	TGTGCCAGCAGTGAATGGGCAGGCAATCAGCCCCAGCATTTT	CASSEWAGNQPQHF
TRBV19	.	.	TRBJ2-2	TGTGCCAGTAGTAAAGGGGGTCGTAGCACCGGGGAGCTGTTTTTT	CASSKGGRSTGELFF
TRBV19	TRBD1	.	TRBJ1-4	TGTGCCAGTAGGCCTGCGACAGGGTCCGGGGTTGAAAAACTGTTTTTT	CASRPATGSGVEKLFF
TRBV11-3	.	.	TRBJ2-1	TGTGCCAGCAGCTTAGCTCCTGCAGGGGAGCAGTTCTTC	CASSLAPAGEQFF
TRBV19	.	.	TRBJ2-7	TGTGCCAGTAGTACCCAGAAAAACGAGCAGTACTTC	CASSTQKNEQYF
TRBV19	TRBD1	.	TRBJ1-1	TGTGCCAGTAGTATAGCTGCAGGGGGGAACACTGAAGCTTTCTTT	CASSIAAGGNTEAFF
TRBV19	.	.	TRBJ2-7	TGTGCCAGTAGTGCGGGGGCGACCTACGAGCAGTACTTC	CASSAGATYEQYF
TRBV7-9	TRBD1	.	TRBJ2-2	TGTGCCAGCAGCCCAGTGGCACAGGGGGACACCGGGGAGCTGTTTTTT	CASSPVAQGDTGELFF
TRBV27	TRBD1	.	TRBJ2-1	TGTGCCAGCAGTTTAGGGGACAGTCGGAATGAGCAGTTCTTC	CASSLGDSRNEQFF
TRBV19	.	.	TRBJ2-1	TGTGCCAGTAGTAGCATGGGGGCTTTTAACAATGAGCAGTTCTTC	CASSSMGAFNNEQFF
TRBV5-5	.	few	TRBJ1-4	TGTGCCAGCAGCTTGGCCCGGTCAACTAATGAAAAACTGTTTTTT	CASSLARSTNEKLFF
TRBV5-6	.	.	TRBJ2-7	TGTGCCAGCAGCCAGGGGTCCTACGAGCAGTACTTC	CASSQGSYEQYF